Presented here are 27 T cell receptor beta chains from one specimen sequenced in a study of blood T cell repertoires in COVID-19. Sequenced by immunoSEQ multiplex PCR; TCRdb stores in-frame clones only, minus some. The table has approximately 160,000 clones, roughly 84% seen once; the top ten hold around 8%. The sample was peripheral blood. The receptor set was obtained from a woman aged 55-70 years with COVID-19, enrolled during active disease.

The chain uses TRBV12-5 and TRBJ1-1; weak D call: TRBD1 (6 bases). The germline V and J ends were trimmed by 1 base and 0 bases, with 18 bases remaining between them. There are 18 residues in the CDR3. Germline CDR1 is LGHNT and CDR2 is FRNRAP. Written as DNA, the CDR3 is TGTGCTAGTGGTTTGGCACAGGGCCTCCTCTCAATGAACACTGAAGCTTTCTTT. Protein product: CASGLAQGLLSMNTEAFF.

The chain couples TRBV29-1 to TRBJ2-5; 9 bases are a match to TRBD1. Germline CDR1 and CDR2: SQVTM and ANQGSEA. Trimming at V came to 1 base and at J to 5 bases, leaving 8 bases not matched to a gene. The CDR3 runs to 15 residues. The CDR3 loop is CSVEVRDRADETQYF. CDR3 DNA: TGCAGCGTTGAAGTCCGGGACAGGGCCGATGAGACCCAGTACTTC.

This chain links TRBV18 with TRBJ1-5; no clear D gene. The CDR3 contains 16 residues. Germline CDR1 KGHSH, CDR2 LQKENI. V was pared by 6 bases and J by 6 bases, with 21 bases between. Here the CDR3 DNA reads TGTGCCAGCTCGCCCTACGGAGGCCGGTTCGGTCAGCCCCAGCATTTT. It yields the protein CASSPYGGRFGQPQHF.

The genes are TRBV14 and TRBJ2-1, with 9 bases aligning to TRBD2. The germline gives CDR1 SGHDN, CDR2 FVKESK. This CDR3 contains 15 residues. The J segment lost 9 bases and the V segment lost 7 bases, leaving 13 bases of the junction unmatched. The CDR3 is CASTGPGLARAEQFF. In DNA form, the CDR3 reads TGTGCCAGCACCGGACCGGGACTAGCTAGGGCTGAGCAGTTCTTC.

The chain employs TRBV6-2 or TRBV6-3 and TRBJ1-3; 10 bases align to TRBD1. The length of the CDR3 is 16 residues. V trimming: 4 bases; J trimming: 4 bases; junction bases outside the gene matches: 7. The germline CDR1 and CDR2 sequences are MNHEY and SVGEGT. CDR3 in amino acids: CASSFTGTGAGNTIYF. The DNA for the CDR3 is TGTGCCAGCAGTTTCACCGGGACAGGGGCCGGAAACACCATATATTTT.

The genes are TRBV5-8 and TRBJ1-2, with 8 bases fitting TRBD1. With V trimmed by 5 bases and J by 8 bases, 8 bases remained unmatched. This CDR3 comprises 13 residues. Per the germline V gene, CDR1 is SGHTS and CDR2 is YDEGEE. CDR3 bases: TGTGCCAGCAGGGTAACAGGGGGAGGCGGCTACACCTTC. Encoded protein: CASRVTGGGGYTF.

The chain recombines TRBV6-5 with TRBJ1-4, with D hard to call. This CDR3 comprises 13 residues. From germline, CDR1 is MNHEY and CDR2 SVGAGI. V was trimmed by 2 bases and J by 8 bases, leaving 9 bases between them. CDR3 in amino acids: CASSYTPGEKLFF. In DNA, the CDR3 is TGTGCCAGCAGTTACACCCCAGGAGAAAAACTGTTTTTT.

This chain links TRBV2 with TRBJ1-2; D perhaps matches TRBD1 (5 bases). The V end was cut by 0 bases, the J end by 8 bases, with 16 bases between. CDR3 length: 15 amino acids. The germline V gene has CDR1 SNHLY and CDR2 FYNNEI. CDR3 sequence reads: CASSEALQGRRGYTF. As DNA, the CDR3 is TGTGCCAGCAGTGAAGCGCTTCAGGGAAGACGGGGCTACACCTTC.

This rearrangement joins TRBV27 to TRBJ2-7; 8 bases match TRBD1. V lost 8 bases, J lost 3 bases, and 12 bases stayed unmatched. This CDR3 region has 15 residues. Germline V lookup: CDR1 MNHEY, CDR2 SMNVEV (reference sequence). CDR3 residues: CASGSGGAVLYEQYF. In nucleotides, the CDR3 is TGTGCCAGCGGGTCAGGGGGCGCGGTGCTCTACGAGCAGTACTTC.

This chain connects TRBV3-1 (or the pseudogene TRBV3-2) to TRBJ1-1; D perhaps matches TRBD1 (6 bases). This CDR3 has 14 residues. Trimming shortened V by 1 base and J by 3 bases, and 9 bases separated the two germline ends. Germline V gene data show CDR1 as LGHDT and CDR2 as YNNKEL (reference sequence). The CDR3 region is CASSQGTGYTEAFF. The CDR3 DNA reads as TGTGCCAGCAGCCAAGGTACAGGGTACACTGAAGCTTTCTTT.

The chain joins TRBV7-9 to TRBJ2-5; 7 bases are shared with TRBD2. CDR1 SEHNR and CDR2 FQNEAQ come from the germline V gene (reference sequence). The CDR3 consists of 13 residues. V lost 4 bases, J lost 6 bases, and 5 bases stayed unmatched. Here the CDR3 DNA reads TGTGCCAGCAGCTGGGAGGGCGGGCAGACCCAGTACTTC. It specifies CASSWEGGQTQYF.

This clone is a singleton in its sample. V gene TRBV6-5 combines with J gene TRBJ1-2, with 7 bases fitting TRBD1. From germline, CDR1 is MNHEY and CDR2 SVGAGI. Trimming at V came to 5 bases and at J to 4 bases, leaving 7 bases not matched to a gene. The CDR3 is 14 amino acids. The CDR3 spells CASSISGGTYGYTF. CDR3 sequence (DNA): TGTGCCAGCAGTATCTCAGGGGGAACCTATGGCTACACCTTC.

This rearrangement joins TRBV11-2 to TRBJ2-1, with a weak D call TRBD2 (6 bases). The CDR3 extends over 13 amino acids. Trimming took 1 base from V and 9 from J, leaving 10 bases between them. Germline V gene lookup returns CDR1 SGHAT and CDR2 FQNNGV. CDR3 region: CASSLVRGGEQFF. In nucleotides, the CDR3 is TGTGCCAGCAGCTTAGTGCGGGGTGGTGAGCAGTTCTTC.

This clone has a single count. The V call is TRBV25-1, the J call TRBJ2-3; D is uncertain. V was clipped by 2 bases and J by 4 bases, with 7 bases between them. CDR3 length: 13 residues. Looked up from germline, CDR1 is MGHDK and CDR2 is SYGVNS. This CDR3 reads CASSEAGADTQYF. The CDR3, as DNA: TGTGCCAGCAGTGAAGCTGGAGCAGATACGCAGTATTTT.

V usage is TRBV29-1 and J usage is TRBJ1-4; D may be TRBD1 (5 bases). The V gene's germline CDR1 is SQVTM and CDR2 ANQGSEA. The CDR3 runs 15 residues. Deletions cut 8 bases from V and 7 bases from J, with 23 bases between. The CDR3 coding sequence is TGCAGCCCACCAAAAAGTGGGGCCGGGGGTGAAAAACTGTTTTTT. This sequence encodes CSPPKSGAGGEKLFF.

This chain connects TRBV5-1 to TRBJ1-1, with 7 bases lining up with TRBD1. V was pared by 0 bases and J by 2 bases, with 7 bases of the junction left unmatched. CDR1 is SGHRS and CDR2 is YFSETQ in the germline V gene. This CDR3 has 16 amino acids. CDR3 loop: CASSLGSDRPNTEAFF. CDR3 nucleotides: TGCGCCAGCAGCTTGGGGTCGGACAGGCCCAACACTGAAGCTTTCTTT.

This chain uses TRBV18 with TRBJ1-5, with D maybe TRBD1 (5 bases). From germline, CDR1 is KGHSH and CDR2 LQKENI. The CDR3 contains 16 residues. Trimming left V 5 bases short and J 0 bases short, with 14 bases between. CDR3 sequence reads: CASSEGGAGSNQPQHF. The CDR3 DNA sequence: TGTGCCAGCTCAGAGGGCGGGGCGGGTAGCAATCAGCCCCAGCATTTT.

This chain connects TRBV7-8 to TRBJ1-6, with TRBD1 matching 9 bases. The CDR3 is 15 amino acids. V trimming: 5 bases; J trimming: 10 bases; junction bases outside the gene matches: 9. Germline assignment: CDR1 SGHVS and CDR2 FQNEAQ. CDR3 amino acids: CASSETGTGQSPLHF. CDR3 DNA: TGTGCCAGCAGCGAGACCGGGACAGGGCAGTCACCCCTCCACTTT.

A word on this clone: This sample also contains other DNA sequences that code for the same CDR3. This chain connects TRBV6-1 to TRBJ1-1; D gene ambiguous. Germline lookup yields CDR1 MNHNS and CDR2 SASEGT. The CDR3 is made up of 13 amino acids. V dropped 0 bases and J dropped 2 bases, with 4 bases sitting between them. The CDR3 loop reads CASSEARNTEAFF. For the CDR3, the DNA is TGTGCCAGCAGTGAAGCGCGAAACACTGAAGCTTTCTTT.

V is TRBV19 and J is TRBJ1-3; TRBD1 might be the D (6 bases). The germline CDR1 and CDR2 sequences are LNHDA and SQIVND (reference sequence). The CDR3 runs 17 residues. Trimming took 8 bases from V and 0 from J, leaving 20 bases between them. CDR3 protein: CASGTRTGQSSGNTIYF. In DNA form, the CDR3 reads TGTGCCAGTGGGACGAGGACGGGACAAAGCTCTGGAAACACCATATATTTT.

V is TRBV29-1 and J is TRBJ1-4; 7 nucleotides agree with TRBD1. The CDR3 runs 14 residues. V dropped 6 bases and J dropped 6; count of bases not matched to a gene: 10. The germline CDR1 and CDR2 sequences are SQVTM and ANQGSEA. CDR3 DNA: TGCAGCGTAGGTCAAAGGGGGCCAGATGAAAAACTGTTTTTT. This encodes CSVGQRGPDEKLFF.

This clone has a handful of counts. The chain recombines TRBV2 with TRBJ1-1; the D gene is possibly TRBD1 (6 bases). The CDR3 sequence is 14 residues long. The V end was cut by 6 bases, the J end by 4 bases, with 15 bases between. CDR1 SNHLY and CDR2 FYNNEI come from the germline V gene. CDR3 amino acids: CASRGIQGTTEAFF. DNA of the CDR3: TGTGCCAGCAGGGGTATACAGGGAACCACTGAAGCTTTCTTT. The variable domain in full, with the rest retrieved from reference TRBV2 and TRBJ1-1, is EPEVTQTPSHQVTQMGQEVILRCVPISNHLYFYWYRQILGQKVEFLVSFYNNEISEKSEIFDDQFSVERPDGSNFTLKIRSTKLEDSAMYFCASRGIQGTTEAFFGQGTRLTVV.

This chain connects TRBV10-3 to TRBJ2-1, with D possibly matching TRBD2 (6 bases). Trimming removed 7 bases at V and 0 bases at J, with 13 bases between. Germline CDR1 reads ENHRY; CDR2 reads SYGVKD. CDR3 length equals 15 residues. This chain's CDR3 is CAINRAGSSYNEQFF. CDR3 sequence (DNA): TGTGCCATCAATCGAGCGGGTAGCTCCTACAATGAGCAGTTCTTC.

The gene calls are TRBV20-1 and TRBJ1-2, with 12 bases that match TRBD1. The CDR3 consists of 13 residues. V lost 3 bases and J lost 8; bases outside the gene matches: 4. Germline assignment: CDR1 DFQATT and CDR2 SNEGSKA (reference sequence). For the CDR3, the DNA is TGCAGTGCTAGTAGGGACAGGGGGCAAGGCTACACCTTC. This encodes CSASRDRGQGYTF.

The genes are TRBV4-2 and TRBJ1-2; 7 nucleotides align to TRBD1. Germline V gene lookup returns CDR1 LGHNA and CDR2 YNFKEQ. The CDR3 is 13 amino acids. V dropped 3 bases and J dropped 6; count of bases not matched to a gene: 4. CDR3 bases: TGTGCCAGCAGCCATGATACAGGGGATGGCTACACCTTC. Encoded protein: CASSHDTGDGYTF.

The CDR3 nucleotides read TGTGCCAGCAGCCAAGCTATTCTGACAGTGAACACTGAAGCTTTCTTT. This sequence encodes CASSQAILTVNTEAFF. The chain has TRBV4-2 and TRBJ1-1, with D perhaps matching TRBD1 (5 bases). V was pared by 1 base and J by 0 bases, with 12 bases between. Germline values: CDR1 LGHNA, CDR2 YNFKEQ. This CDR3 has 16 residues.

This chain links TRBV10-2 with TRBJ2-4, with 8 bases identical to TRBD1. With V trimmed by 5 bases and J by 6 bases, 3 bases remained unmatched. There are 13 residues in the CDR3. Per the germline V gene, CDR1 is WSHSY and CDR2 is SAAADI. The CDR3 loop reads CASSSDRANIQYF. The CDR3 nucleotides read TGCGCCAGCAGTTCGGACAGGGCAAACATTCAGTACTTC.